This TCR beta chain is drawn from a study of T cell responses to AZD1222 COVID-19 vaccine. Findings and caveats of the study: Females outnumbered males among donors, who were mostly white British; clonal diversity was possibly underestimated. Among vaccine-associated CD4 TCRs, coverage spanned spike, with dominance at 160-218 and 743-854. Seropositive at baseline were only a handful of AZD1222 recipients. After the peak T cell response, and only then, were repertoires sampled.

In regard to this clone: What it binds is unknown.

Sequencing used immunoSEQ multiplex PCR; TCRdb keeps in-frame clones, though not all of them. The sample has roughly 170,000 clones, roughly 92% seen once; the top ten hold roughly 1.7%. This CDR3 has 13 residues. The germline gives CDR1 MDHEN, CDR2 SYDVKM. Trimming stripped 7 bases from V and 1 base from J, with 10 bases between. The sample in question was peripheral blood, obtained 28 days after the second AZD1222 dose. The source is an adult who received the AZD1222 COVID-19 vaccine. The chain is built from TRBV28 and TRBJ1-1, with unresolved D. The CDR3 bases are TGTGCCAGCACCTCCCCAGGGAACACTGAAGCTTTCTTT. Amino acid sequence: CASTSPGNTEAFF.